Listed below are T cell receptor beta chains from one sample, sequenced in a study of lymphopenia after photon versus proton radiotherapy. Assay: immunoSEQ multiplex PCR; the TCRdb copy retains only in-frame clones and omits some. The sample has 150,000 or so clones; around 85% are singletons. The sequencing used peripheral blood, collected from a patient treated with photon-based radiotherapy. The receptors come from a man in his fifties or sixties with gastric cancer. The CDR3 runs from the conserved cysteine through the conserved F or W. A D gene is named only where the DNA matches it firmly. Clone size, where shown, is once, few, many, or a class for clones that have expanded.

j_call: TRBJ2-2; v_call: TRBV7-8; d_call: NA; clone_size: NA; cdr3_nt: TGTGCCAGCAGCTTAGTTGGCGGACCCACCGGGGAGCTGTTTTTT; cdr3_aa: CASSLVGGPTGELFF
j_call: TRBJ2-2; v_call: TRBV14; d_call: NA; clone_size: NA; cdr3_nt: TGTGCCAGCAGCCAAGAATTCACCGGGGAGCTGTTTTTT; cdr3_aa: CASSQEFTGELFF
j_call: TRBJ2-4; v_call: TRBV11-2; d_call: NA; clone_size: NA; cdr3_nt: TGTGCCAGCAGCTTAGGGGCTAGTCTCGGAAACATTCAGTACTTC; cdr3_aa: CASSLGASLGNIQYF
j_call: TRBJ2-7; v_call: TRBV21-1; d_call: NA; clone_size: few; cdr3_nt: TGTGCCAGCAGCGAGTGGGCCACTAGCGGGAGTGCCCGAAGGTCTTACGAGCAGTACTTC; cdr3_aa: CASSEWATSGSARRSYEQYF
j_call: TRBJ2-5; v_call: TRBV4-1; d_call: TRBD1; clone_size: NA; cdr3_nt: TGCGCCAGCAGCCTTCCGGGACAGGCTAAAAAGCAAGAGACCCAGTACTTC; cdr3_aa: CASSLPGQAKKQETQYF
j_call: TRBJ2-1; v_call: TRBV10-3; d_call: TRBD2; clone_size: NA; cdr3_nt: TGTGCCATCAGAGAGGGAGGGAGCTCCTACAATGAGCAGTTCTTC; cdr3_aa: CAIREGGSSYNEQFF
j_call: TRBJ2-3; v_call: TRBV2; d_call: NA; clone_size: NA; cdr3_nt: TGTGCCAGCAGACTCCGGGAGACGCAGTATTTT; cdr3_aa: CASRLRETQYF
j_call: TRBJ2-2; v_call: TRBV9; d_call: TRBD2; clone_size: NA; cdr3_nt: TGTGCCAGCAGCGTAGTTAGCGGGAGGGCCGCCGGGGAGCTGTTTTTT; cdr3_aa: CASSVVSGRAAGELFF
j_call: TRBJ2-3; v_call: TRBV11-3; d_call: NA; clone_size: NA; cdr3_nt: TGTGCCAGCAGCTTAGGGGCTAGCGCCACAGATACGCAGTATTTT; cdr3_aa: CASSLGASATDTQYF
j_call: TRBJ2-2; v_call: TRBV5-4; d_call: NA; clone_size: NA; cdr3_nt: TGTGCCAGCAGCCCCGGGGGCCTTACCGGGGAGCTGTTTTTT; cdr3_aa: CASSPGGLTGELFF
j_call: TRBJ2-5; v_call: TRBV5-1; d_call: TRBD2; clone_size: NA; cdr3_nt: TGCGCCAGCAGCTTGGGACTAGCGGGAGAGTTGGAGACCCAGTACTTC; cdr3_aa: CASSLGLAGELETQYF
j_call: TRBJ2-7; v_call: TRBV28; d_call: TRBD2; clone_size: NA; cdr3_nt: TGTGCCAGCAGTTCTCTACTAGCGCAGTTCTACAACCGCTCCTACGAGCAGTACTTC; cdr3_aa: CASSSLLAQFYNRSYEQYF
j_call: TRBJ1-5; v_call: TRBV30; d_call: NA; clone_size: few; cdr3_nt: TGTGCCTGGAGCAACGGGGACACTAGCAATCAGCCCCAGCATTTT; cdr3_aa: CAWSNGDTSNQPQHF
j_call: TRBJ2-2; v_call: TRBV5-4; d_call: TRBD1; clone_size: NA; cdr3_nt: TGTGCCAGCAGCCGGCTCGGACAGGGGGCGCCCGGGGAGCTGTTTTTT; cdr3_aa: CASSRLGQGAPGELFF
j_call: TRBJ1-5; v_call: TRBV30; d_call: TRBD1; clone_size: once; cdr3_nt: TGTGCCTGGAGTGTACAGGGGCTTCGGGGTCAGCCCCAGCATTTT; cdr3_aa: CAWSVQGLRGQPQHF
j_call: TRBJ2-4; v_call: TRBV9; d_call: TRBD1; clone_size: NA; cdr3_nt: TGTGCCAGCAGCGGAAACGTGGACAGGGTCGGGGCCAAAAACATTCAGTACTTC; cdr3_aa: CASSGNVDRVGAKNIQYF
j_call: TRBJ2-7; v_call: TRBV29-1; d_call: NA; clone_size: NA; cdr3_nt: TGCAGCGTTGAAGATTTCCCATCATCCTACGAGCAGTACTTC; cdr3_aa: CSVEDFPSSYEQYF
j_call: TRBJ2-1; v_call: TRBV6-1; d_call: TRBD1; clone_size: NA; cdr3_nt: TGTGCCAGCAGCCTGACAGGGGTCCTCTACAATGAGCAGTTCTTC; cdr3_aa: CASSLTGVLYNEQFF
j_call: TRBJ2-6; v_call: TRBV25-1; d_call: NA; clone_size: NA; cdr3_nt: TGTGCCAGCAGTGAATATGTCTCTGGGGCCAACGTCCTGACTTTC; cdr3_aa: CASSEYVSGANVLTF
j_call: TRBJ1-1; v_call: TRBV6-5; d_call: NA; clone_size: once; cdr3_nt: TGTGCCAGCAGTTACTCGATCGGGACACAGAACACTGAAGCTTTCTTT; cdr3_aa: CASSYSIGTQNTEAFF
j_call: TRBJ2-7; v_call: TRBV18; d_call: NA; clone_size: NA; cdr3_nt: TGTGCCAGCTCAACCTCTAGTTACGAGCAGTACTTC; cdr3_aa: CASSTSSYEQYF
j_call: TRBJ2-7; v_call: TRBV27; d_call: NA; clone_size: NA; cdr3_nt: TGTGCCAGCAGTTGGGCCAGTAACTACGAGCAGTACTTC; cdr3_aa: CASSWASNYEQYF
j_call: TRBJ2-2; v_call: TRBV2; d_call: NA; clone_size: NA; cdr3_nt: TGTGCCAGCAAGGCTAGCGACGGCCGAGGGACCGGGGAGCTGTTTTTT; cdr3_aa: CASKASDGRGTGELFF
j_call: TRBJ1-2; v_call: TRBV5-6; d_call: NA; clone_size: NA; cdr3_nt: TGTGCCAGCAGCTTGAGTGCCTATGGCTACACCTTC; cdr3_aa: CASSLSAYGYTF
j_call: TRBJ2-5; v_call: TRBV19; d_call: TRBD1; clone_size: NA; cdr3_nt: TGTGCCAGTAGTACCACAGGGGATCAAGGAACCCAGTACTTC; cdr3_aa: CASSTTGDQGTQYF
j_call: TRBJ2-7; v_call: TRBV4-2; d_call: NA; clone_size: NA; cdr3_nt: TGTGCCAGCAGCCAAGCGAAGAATCGGCAGTACTTC; cdr3_aa: CASSQAKNRQYF
j_call: TRBJ2-5; v_call: TRBV4-2; d_call: TRBD1; clone_size: NA; cdr3_nt: TGTGCCAGCAGCCAGGGGACAGGGGTCCAAGAGACCCAGTACTTC; cdr3_aa: CASSQGTGVQETQYF
j_call: TRBJ1-3; v_call: TRBV7-9; d_call: NA; clone_size: NA; cdr3_nt: TGTGCCAGCAGCCACCCCAGGGGCTCTGGAAACACCATATATTTT; cdr3_aa: CASSHPRGSGNTIYF
j_call: TRBJ1-2; v_call: TRBV11-2; d_call: TRBD1; clone_size: NA; cdr3_nt: TGTGCCAGCAGCTCCACCGGGACAGGTTTTGGCTACACCTTC; cdr3_aa: CASSSTGTGFGYTF
j_call: TRBJ2-6; v_call: TRBV29-1; d_call: NA; clone_size: NA; cdr3_nt: TGCAGCGTTGGGACTATCCCTAAAGGGACTGGGGCCAACGTCCTGACTTTC; cdr3_aa: CSVGTIPKGTGANVLTF
j_call: TRBJ2-7; v_call: TRBV5-6; d_call: NA; clone_size: NA; cdr3_nt: TGTGCCAGCAGCCCAGGGGACGATCGCTCCTACGAGCAGTACTTC; cdr3_aa: CASSPGDDRSYEQYF
j_call: TRBJ1-1; v_call: TRBV7-9; d_call: NA; clone_size: NA; cdr3_nt: TGTGCCAGCAGCTATAGGGGGTCGGACACTGAAGCTTTCTTT; cdr3_aa: CASSYRGSDTEAFF
j_call: TRBJ2-4; v_call: TRBV7-8; d_call: TRBD1; clone_size: once; cdr3_nt: TGTGCCAGCAGCCAGCTTTCGTCGGACAGGGGGCGAAGGAACATTCAGTACTTC; cdr3_aa: CASSQLSSDRGRRNIQYF
j_call: TRBJ2-7; v_call: TRBV19; d_call: TRBD1; clone_size: NA; cdr3_nt: TGTGCCACCAAAAAGGGACAGGGGGCATCCTACGAGCAGTACTTC; cdr3_aa: CATKKGQGASYEQYF
j_call: TRBJ1-2; v_call: TRBV30; d_call: NA; clone_size: NA; cdr3_nt: TGTGCCTGGAGTGTCGGACTTGGCTATGGCTACACCTTC; cdr3_aa: CAWSVGLGYGYTF
j_call: TRBJ2-7; v_call: TRBV5-1; d_call: NA; clone_size: NA; cdr3_nt: TGCGCCAGCAGCCCTGGAGGAGGGTCCTACGAGCAGTACTTC; cdr3_aa: CASSPGGGSYEQYF
j_call: TRBJ2-3; v_call: TRBV11-2; d_call: NA; clone_size: few; cdr3_nt: TGTGCCAGCAGCTTAGGCGGGGGCGCGGCAGATACGCAGTATTTT; cdr3_aa: CASSLGGGAADTQYF
j_call: TRBJ1-5; v_call: TRBV19; d_call: NA; clone_size: NA; cdr3_nt: TGTGCCAGTAGTATTCGTGGACGCCGGAACAATCAGCCCCAGCATTTT; cdr3_aa: CASSIRGRRNNQPQHF
j_call: TRBJ2-1; v_call: TRBV9; d_call: NA; clone_size: NA; cdr3_nt: TGTGCCAGCAGCCCAACTGAGCGGGCCTACAATGAGCAGTTCTTC; cdr3_aa: CASSPTERAYNEQFF
j_call: TRBJ1-2; v_call: TRBV29-1; d_call: NA; clone_size: few; cdr3_nt: TGCAGCGCCCCCGGCTATGGCTACACCTTC; cdr3_aa: CSAPGYGYTF
j_call: TRBJ2-1; v_call: TRBV6-5; d_call: NA; clone_size: NA; cdr3_nt: TGTGCCAGCAGGCTGGGCTACAATGAGCAGTTCTTC; cdr3_aa: CASRLGYNEQFF
j_call: TRBJ2-7; v_call: TRBV4-2; d_call: TRBD2; clone_size: NA; cdr3_nt: TGTGCCAGCAGCCAAGTTGCGGGAGATTCCTACGAGCAGTACTTC; cdr3_aa: CASSQVAGDSYEQYF
j_call: TRBJ1-4; v_call: TRBV7-9; d_call: TRBD1; clone_size: once; cdr3_nt: TGTGCCAGCAGCTCCCCCGAAGCGACAGGGGATGAAAAACTGTTTTTT; cdr3_aa: CASSSPEATGDEKLFF
j_call: TRBJ2-7; v_call: TRBV28; d_call: NA; clone_size: NA; cdr3_nt: TGTGCCAGCAGTTTGGTGGGGAACGAGCAGTACTTC; cdr3_aa: CASSLVGNEQYF
j_call: TRBJ2-7; v_call: TRBV7-9; d_call: NA; clone_size: NA; cdr3_nt: TGTGCCAGCAGCCAATCAGGGGCTGGTGGCTACGAGCAGTACTTC; cdr3_aa: CASSQSGAGGYEQYF
j_call: TRBJ2-7; v_call: TRBV6-5; d_call: TRBD2; clone_size: NA; cdr3_nt: TGTGCCAGCAGTCGGGGGGGACCCTACGAGCAGTACTTC; cdr3_aa: CASSRGGPYEQYF
j_call: TRBJ2-3; v_call: TRBV13; d_call: TRBD2; clone_size: NA; cdr3_nt: TGTGCCAGCAGCGTGTCTAGCGGGAGGCCGGCGGATACGCAGTATTTT; cdr3_aa: CASSVSSGRPADTQYF
j_call: TRBJ2-1; v_call: TRBV28; d_call: NA; clone_size: NA; cdr3_nt: TGTGCCAGCAGCCGCGACAGGGGGGTAGCGGGACCCTACAATGAGCAGTTCTTC; cdr3_aa: CASSRDRGVAGPYNEQFF
j_call: TRBJ2-1; v_call: TRBV5-1; d_call: TRBD2; clone_size: NA; cdr3_nt: TGCGCCAGCAGCTTGGGGCCTAGCGGGAGTGCAGACAATGAGCAGTTCTTC; cdr3_aa: CASSLGPSGSADNEQFF
j_call: TRBJ2-6; v_call: TRBV30; d_call: NA; clone_size: NA; cdr3_nt: TGTGCCTGTAATACAGCCTCTGGGGCCAACGTCCTGACTTTC; cdr3_aa: CACNTASGANVLTF
j_call: TRBJ1-3; v_call: TRBV4-3; d_call: NA; clone_size: NA; cdr3_nt: TGCGCCAGCAGGCAGGACAGACTCTTCTCTGGAAACACCATATATTTT; cdr3_aa: CASRQDRLFSGNTIYF
j_call: TRBJ2-3; v_call: TRBV5-1; d_call: TRBD1; clone_size: NA; cdr3_nt: TGCGCCAGCAGCCCCGGGAGACAGGGGAGCACAGATACGCAGTATTTT; cdr3_aa: CASSPGRQGSTDTQYF